The present TCR beta chain was sequenced within a study of CD8 T cells in Susac syndrome (dated 2019 in TCRdb). Broadly, across the study: Whether CD8+ T cell activation and differentiation in Susac syndrome was antigen driven was tested using repertoire sequencing. The study compared CD8+ T cell repertoire clonality among 11 to 12 healthy donors, about 14 Susac syndrome patients and about 16 multiple sclerosis patients.

CDR1 is given as SEHNR and CDR2 as FQNEAQ, both from the germline V gene (reference sequence). After removal of 5 bases from V and 3 bases from J, the junction retains 6 bases not matched to a gene. Measured from the cysteine to the phenylalanine, the CDR3 is 15 residues long. The read is trimmed to its CDR3 DNA, 45 bases read in frame from base 1. High-throughput TCR beta sequencing profiled peripheral blood CD8+ and CD4+ T cells from healthy donors, Susac syndrome patients and multiple sclerosis patients. Treatment-naive patients with stable or active relapsing-remitting disease fulfilling revised McDonald criteria were used as multiple sclerosis controls. CD8+ TEMRA cells were enriched by FACS, while bulk CD8+ and CD4+ T cells were purified by magnetic negative isolation. Blood was drawn into EDTA tubes, processed within 24 hours, and PBMCs were isolated by density gradient centrifugation. PBMCs intended for TCR sequencing were frozen in liquid nitrogen and were later thawed in a 37 degrees C water bath. A purity of at least 90% was achieved for sorted or isolated CD4+, CD8+ and CD8+ TEMRA cells.

The full study reports these points: The number of individuals in the TCR sequencing and HLA analysis was recognized as being relatively small.

RNA was extracted using the RNeasy kit, and roughly 0.5 to 1 microgram was reverse transcribed with random hexamers. The immunoSEQ multiplex PCR assay, which covers 54 Vbeta and 13 Jbeta segments, was used to amplify TCR beta CDR3 regions. To correct PCR amplification bias, a synthetic template baseline was used for both primer optimization and computational correction. Per the source publication's procedure: Reads were annotated to V, D and J genes according to IMGT and were analyzed with immunoSEQ Analyzer, with only productive sequences retained. Clonality was computed as one minus Shannon entropy normalized by log2 of the number of productive unique sequences. For each patient and control, public and private clones were evaluated among the 100 most prevalent clones. Susac-specific clones were defined as absent from healthy and MS cohorts, 800 to 1,200 published viral clones and other ImmuneACCESS disease sequences. Using fastp at Q25 and MiXCR, TCRdb reprocessed the public reads and kept productive beta chains. Every distinct CDR3 protein forms one entry, paired with its most common genes and DNA. The V and J calls were determined by TCRdb, not by the authors. Present in this sample are under 150,000 distinct CDR3 sequences, roughly 80% of which were seen just once. The ten biggest clones cover around 0.5% of the sample.

Regarding this clonotype: Its antigen is unknown. Base quality data are lacking; no much larger clone is found one base away.

Material: CD8+ T cells from PBMCs. This sequence was found in a human donor with multiple sclerosis. The chain uses TRBV7-9 and TRBJ1-2, with 10 bases in between that match TRBD1. CDR3 sequence: CASSQGTGEDYGYTF. The bases read TGTGCCAGCAGCCAAGGGACAGGGGAAGACTATGGCTACACCTTC.